These 29 T cell receptor beta chains were all obtained from the same sample, sequenced in a study of CD8 T cells in Susac syndrome. Random-hexamer reverse transcription was applied to roughly 0.45 to 1 ug RNA. One entry per CDR3 protein results from TCRdb running MiXCR on the immunoSEQ multiplex PCR reads. The table includes under 250,000 distinct CDR3 sequences, just over 90% detected once. The sample taken for sequencing was CD4+ T cells from PBMCs. These receptors originate from a human donor with multiple sclerosis.

This clonotype appeared a single time. The CDR3 region is CASSQGKLTSSGANVLTF. The CDR3 DNA reads as TGTGCCAGCAGCCAAGGGAAACTAACGAGCTCTGGGGCCAACGTCCTGACTTTC. The chain recombines TRBV3-1 with TRBJ2-6; D is undetermined. V lost 1 base, J lost 0 bases, and 13 bases lay in between. The CDR3 length is 18 residues. Germline assignment: CDR1 LGHDT and CDR2 YNNKEL (reference sequence).

The chain recombines TRBV7-9 with TRBJ1-4; D unclear. Germline V gives CDR1 SEHNR, CDR2 FQNEAQ (reference sequence). The CDR3 is 15 residues long. The V and J ends lost 1 base and 5 bases respectively, with 11 bases between them. The CDR3 DNA is TGTGCCAGCAGCTTAGGAAGGGCGCAGAATGAAAAACTGTTTTTT. This sequence encodes CASSLGRAQNEKLFF.

The V and J genes are TRBV2 and TRBJ2-7, with D perhaps matching TRBD1 (5 bases). Deletions cut 7 bases from V and 0 bases from J, with 10 bases between. Germline CDR1 is SNHLY and CDR2 is FYNNEI. There are 13 residues in the CDR3. The CDR3 DNA sequence: TGTGCCAGCAACAGAGACAGCTCCTACGAGCAGTACTTC. Translating it yields CASNRDSSYEQYF.

The J gene is TRBJ2-7, the V gene TRBV5-4, with 10 bases lining up with TRBD2. This CDR3 has 15 residues. The ends lost 4 bases at V and 2 bases at J; junction bases unmatched: 6. Germline V gene data show CDR1 as SGHNT and CDR2 as YYREEE (reference sequence). The CDR3 DNA sequence: TGTGCCAGCAGCCCTACTAGCGGGGACACCTACGAGCAGTACTTC. Its translation: CASSPTSGDTYEQYF.

The chain employs TRBV12-5 and TRBJ2-1, with 8 bases lining up with TRBD1. V lost 0 bases to trimming and J lost 1 base; unmatched junction nucleotides: 14. CDR1 is LGHNT and CDR2 is FRNRAP in the germline V gene. The CDR3 sequence is 20 residues long. The CDR3 region is CASGLVSLGTGGRSYNEQFF. DNA for the CDR3: TGTGCTAGTGGTTTGGTAAGCCTCGGGACAGGAGGTAGGTCCTACAATGAGCAGTTCTTC. Supplemented by reference TRBV12-5 and TRBJ2-1, the full variable domain reads DARVTQTPRHKVTEMGQEVTMRCQPILGHNTVFWYRQTMMQGLELLAYFRNRAPLDDSGMPKDRFSAEMPDATLATLKIQPSEPRDSAVYFCASGLVSLGTGGRSYNEQFFGPGTRLTVL.

This rearrangement joins TRBV5-1 to TRBJ1-4; weak D call: TRBD1 (5 bases). Germline CDR1 SGHRS, CDR2 YFSETQ. Trimming shortened V by 4 bases and J by 11 bases, and 15 bases separated the two germline ends. This CDR3 comprises 13 residues. For the CDR3, the DNA is TGCGCCAGCAGCACAGGTGACTCGGACAAACTGTTTTTT. As protein: CASSTGDSDKLFF.

This clonotype was counted a single time. V usage is TRBV30 and J usage is TRBJ2-3, with TRBD2 matching 8 bases. With 0 bases clipped from V and 3 bases from J, the junction kept 20 bases outside the gene matches. Germline-derived CDR1 and CDR2 are GTSNPN and SVGIG (reference sequence). The CDR3 spans 20 residues. The chain's CDR3 is CAWSVPILTSGLRGTDTQYF. CDR3 DNA: TGTGCCTGGAGTGTCCCCATCCTTACTAGCGGTCTAAGGGGTACAGATACGCAGTATTTT.

CDR3 coding DNA: TGTGCCAGCAGCCGAGACCAGAAAGAGACCCAGTACTTC. This translates into CASSRDQKETQYF. The chain uses TRBV7-2 and TRBJ2-5; D gene unclear. Germline lookup yields CDR1 SGHTA and CDR2 FQGNSA. V lost 5 bases to trimming and J lost 3 bases, with 10 bases between them. This CDR3 has 13 residues. Together with reference TRBV7-2 and TRBJ2-5, the CDR3 gives the full variable domain: GAGVSQSPSNKVTEKGKDVELRCDPISGHTALYWYRQSLGQGLEFLIYFQGNSAPDKSGLPSDRFSAERTGGSVSTLTIQRTQQEDSAVYLCASSRDQKETQYFGPGTRLLVL.

CDR3 loop: CASSPPVTGTDTQYF. The CDR3 DNA sequence: TGTGCCAGCTCACCACCGGTGACAGGCACAGATACGCAGTATTTT. The chain has TRBV18 and TRBJ2-3; a weak D match, TRBD1 (5 bases). From germline, CDR1 is KGHSH and CDR2 LQKENI. The CDR3 is 15 residues long. V was pared by 0 bases and J by 1 base, with 8 bases between.

This clonotype came up once. This chain links TRBV12-3 or TRBV12-4 with TRBJ2-4, with a weak D call TRBD2 (5 bases). Between the trimmed V and J ends, which lost 6 bases and 4 bases, there was a span of 10 bases. This CDR3 is built from 13 residues. The CDR3 coding sequence is TGTGCCAGCAGCGTGGGGAGAAAAAACATTCAGTACTTC. This codes for CASSVGRKNIQYF.

The chain is built from TRBV6-2 or TRBV6-3 and TRBJ2-1; 14 nucleotides align to TRBD2. With 5 bases clipped from V and 0 bases from J, the junction kept 9 bases outside the gene matches. CDR3 size: 19 residues. Germline CDR1 reads MNHEY; CDR2 reads SVGEGT. The CDR3 loop is CASSPTSGRASGSYNEQFF. The CDR3 DNA follows: TGTGCCAGCAGTCCGACTAGCGGGAGGGCCTCGGGCTCCTACAATGAGCAGTTCTTC.

The chain is built from TRBV20-1 and TRBJ2-4, with 15 bases that match TRBD2. The germline CDR1 and CDR2 sequences are DFQATT and SNEGSKA (reference sequence). The CDR3 is made up of 19 amino acids. Trimming at V came to 3 bases and at J to 1 base, leaving 10 bases not matched to a gene. The CDR3 sequence is CSASPGLAGGPVAKNIQYF. The CDR3 DNA is TGCAGTGCTAGCCCCGGACTAGCGGGAGGGCCGGTGGCCAAAAACATTCAGTACTTC.

The genes are TRBV19 and TRBJ1-1; 8 bases map to TRBD1. J lost 5 bases, V lost 5 bases, and 7 bases had no gene match. The V gene's germline CDR1 is LNHDA and CDR2 SQIVND (reference sequence). This CDR3 contains 14 residues. CDR3 loop: CASSPRTGKTEAFF. The CDR3, as DNA: TGTGCCAGTAGTCCAAGGACAGGGAAGACTGAAGCTTTCTTT.

The chain carries TRBV3-1 and TRBJ2-7; D is unclear. This CDR3 is built from 12 residues. The germline V gene has CDR1 LGHDT and CDR2 YNNKEL (reference sequence). Trimming left V 6 bases short and J 2 bases short, with 8 bases between. This CDR3 is CASSLSTYEQYF. The CDR3 nucleotides are TGTGCCAGCAGTCTTTCAACCTACGAGCAGTACTTC.

The chain uses TRBV30 and TRBJ1-5; 11 nucleotides agree with TRBD1. From germline, CDR1 is GTSNPN and CDR2 SVGIG (reference sequence). This CDR3 spans 17 amino acids. The V gene end was trimmed by 0 bases and the J gene end by 7 bases; junction bases not matched to a gene: 11. CDR3 protein: CAWSVRGGTGGGQPQHF. The CDR3 nucleotides read TGTGCCTGGAGTGTAAGGGGAGGGACAGGGGGAGGCCAGCCCCAGCATTTT.

This clonotype has just one count. This chain connects TRBV5-1 to TRBJ2-3; TRBD2 is a possible D gene (6 bases). Germline assignment: CDR1 SGHRS and CDR2 YFSETQ. V gave up 4 bases and J gave up 3 bases, with 12 bases separating them. CDR3 length equals 14 residues. CDR3 sequence: CASSISRGTDTQYF. CDR3 nucleotide sequence: TGCGCCAGCAGCATTAGCCGGGGGACAGATACGCAGTATTTT. The full variable domain, in which reference TRBV5-1 and TRBJ2-3 provide the parts outside the CDR3, is KAGVTQTPRYLIKTRGQQVTLSCSPISGHRSVSWYQQTPGQGLQFLFEYFSETQRNKGNFPGRFSGRQFSNSRSEMNVSTLELGDSALYLCASSISRGTDTQYFGPGTRLTVL.

V and J are TRBV24-1 and TRBJ2-7, with a possible D match to TRBD2 (5 bases). The V and J ends lost 4 bases and 6 bases respectively, with 15 bases between them. The CDR3 is made up of 14 amino acids. CDR1 is KGHDR, CDR2 SFDVKD, per germline. The CDR3 reads CATSDTGFPSEQYF. The CDR3 nucleotides are TGTGCCACCAGTGACACGGGATTCCCCTCCGAGCAGTACTTC.

Worth noting for this clonotype: One end of the junction is discordant with germline, which a read error may explain. The genes are TRBV11-2 and TRBJ2-3; possible D gene TRBD2, 5 bases. Germline lookup yields CDR1 SGHAT and CDR2 FQNNGV. CDR3 size: 12 residues. The CDR3, as DNA: TGTGCCAGCAGCTTAGATAGACTAAGGCAGGATTTT. It translates to CASSLDRLRQDF. The whole variable domain, remainder taken from reference TRBV11-2 and TRBJ2-3, is EAGVAQSPRYKIIEKRQSVAFWCNPISGHATLYWYQQILGQGPKLLIQFQNNGVVDDSQLPKDRFSAERLKGVDSTLKIQPAKLEDSAVYLCASSLDRLRQDFGPGTRLTVL.

The chain joins TRBV3-1 to TRBJ1-6; 9 nucleotides align to TRBD1. The CDR3 sequence is 17 residues long. Losses at the gene ends were 4 bases for V and 1 base for J; bases not matched to a gene: 5. From germline, CDR1 is LGHDT and CDR2 YNNKEL (reference sequence). The CDR3 loop reads CASSRRTGVSYNSPLHF. The CDR3 DNA follows: TGTGCCAGCAGCCGCCGGACAGGGGTGTCCTATAATTCACCCCTCCACTTT.

The rearrangement links TRBV25-1 to TRBJ2-7; D is possibly TRBD1 (5 bases). The V end was cut by 8 bases, the J end by 6 bases, with 11 bases between. Germline assignment: CDR1 MGHDK and CDR2 SYGVNS. The CDR3 sequence is 11 residues long. As DNA, the CDR3 is TGTGCCAGCTCCAGGGATCGCGAGCAGTACTTC. Its protein is CASSRDREQYF.

The chain couples TRBV6-6 to TRBJ2-1; a weak D match, TRBD1 (6 bases). CDR1 is MNHNY and CDR2 is SVGAGI in the germline V gene (reference sequence). The CDR3 is made up of 15 amino acids. Trimming took off 6 bases at V and 3 bases at J, with 15 bases between the two ends. The CDR3 protein is CASSKGQPNYNEQFF. The CDR3 DNA reads as TGTGCCAGCAGCAAAGGACAGCCTAACTACAATGAGCAGTTCTTC.

V usage is TRBV6-1 and J usage is TRBJ1-2; 7 positions match TRBD1. The CDR3 runs 13 residues. Losses at the gene ends were 6 bases for V and 5 bases for J; bases not matched to a gene: 6. From germline, CDR1 is MNHNS and CDR2 SASEGT. The CDR3 loop is CASRPPGGYGYTF. CDR3 DNA: TGTGCCAGCAGGCCCCCAGGGGGGTATGGCTACACCTTC.

This sequence joins TRBV6-1 and TRBJ2-2, with D possibly TRBD2 on 7 matching bases. V lost 3 bases to trimming and J lost 4 bases, with 15 bases between them. The CDR3 is 16 residues long. CDR1 is MNHNS, CDR2 SASEGT, per germline. CDR3 sequence reads: CASSDWEGGGTGELFF. CDR3 sequence (DNA): TGTGCCAGCAGTGATTGGGAGGGGGGCGGCACCGGGGAGCTGTTTTTT.

This sequence joins TRBV12-3 or TRBV12-4 and TRBJ2-3; 9 bases are shared with TRBD2. The ends lost 3 bases at V and 11 bases at J; junction bases unmatched: 9. The CDR3 runs 14 residues. The DNA for the CDR3 is TGTGCCAGCAGTTTTAGCGGGGGACGGCCAAAGCAGTATTTT. Protein product: CASSFSGGRPKQYF.

The J gene is TRBJ2-3, the V gene TRBV3-1, with 12 bases aligning to TRBD2. Germline CDR1 is LGHDT and CDR2 is YNNKEL (reference sequence). This CDR3 has 16 amino acids. Germline trimming cut 3 bases from V and 4 bases from J; bases unmatched to any gene: 5. The DNA of the CDR3 is TGTGCCAGCAGCCACCTAGCGGGGGGGATAGCAGATACGCAGTATTTT. This codes for CASSHLAGGIADTQYF.

This clonotype has a handful of counts. The V gene is TRBV5-1, the J gene TRBJ2-5; the D gene is possibly TRBD2 (6 bases). The V end was cut by 4 bases, the J end by 1 base, with 14 bases between. CDR1 SGHRS and CDR2 YFSETQ come from the germline V gene. The length of the CDR3 is 15 residues. In DNA, the CDR3 is TGCGCCAGCAGCCCGCGCGGGACCGCCCAAGAGACCCAGTACTTC. Its protein product is CASSPRGTAQETQYF.

This sequence joins TRBV5-6 and TRBJ2-1; 7 bases fit TRBD1. In germline, CDR1 is SGHDT, CDR2 YYEEEE. CDR3 length: 21 residues. V shed 3 bases and J 6 bases; nucleotides not matched to a gene: 27. The CDR3 DNA follows: TGTGCCAGCAGCTACTTGCTCCCGGGACAGACCCAATTTCGAGGGGCCAATGAGCAGTTCTTC. Translation gives CASSYLLPGQTQFRGANEQFF.

This chain uses TRBV29-1 with TRBJ2-3; 7 bases are shared with TRBD2. The germline V gene has CDR1 SQVTM and CDR2 ANQGSEA. Trimming at V came to 3 bases and at J to 6 bases, leaving 0 bases not matched to a gene. The CDR3 totals 11 residues. The CDR3 nucleotides are TGCAGCGTTGACGGGGGGGATACGCAGTATTTT. It codes for CSVDGGDTQYF.

The chain employs TRBV27 and TRBJ2-2; 8 bases fit TRBD2. The V segment lost 3 bases and the J segment 2 bases; nucleotides outside the gene matches: 2. The germline CDR1 and CDR2 sequences are MNHEY and SMNVEV (reference sequence). The CDR3 loop spans 15 amino acids. CDR3 sequence (DNA): TGTGCCAGCAGTTTTAGCGGGACAAACACCGGGGAGCTGTTTTTT. Translation gives CASSFSGTNTGELFF.